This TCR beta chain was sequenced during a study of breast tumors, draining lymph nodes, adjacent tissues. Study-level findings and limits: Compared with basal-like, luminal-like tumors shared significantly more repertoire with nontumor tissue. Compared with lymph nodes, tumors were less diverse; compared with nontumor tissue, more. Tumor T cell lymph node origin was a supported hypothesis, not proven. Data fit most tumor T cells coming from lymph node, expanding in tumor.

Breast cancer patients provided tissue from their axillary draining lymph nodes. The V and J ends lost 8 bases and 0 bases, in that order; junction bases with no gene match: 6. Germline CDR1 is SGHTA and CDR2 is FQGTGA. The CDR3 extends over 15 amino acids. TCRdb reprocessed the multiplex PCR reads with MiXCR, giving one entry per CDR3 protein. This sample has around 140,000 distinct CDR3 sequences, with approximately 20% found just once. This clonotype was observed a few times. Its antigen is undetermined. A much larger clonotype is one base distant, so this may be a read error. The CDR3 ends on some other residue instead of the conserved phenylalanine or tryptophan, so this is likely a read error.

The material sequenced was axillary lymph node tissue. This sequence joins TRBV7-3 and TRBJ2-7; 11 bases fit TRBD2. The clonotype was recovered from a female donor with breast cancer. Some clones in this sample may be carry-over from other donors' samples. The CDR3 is CASALAGGRSYEQYL. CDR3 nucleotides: TGTGCCAGCGCTCTAGCGGGAGGCCGCTCCTACGAGCAGTACCTC.